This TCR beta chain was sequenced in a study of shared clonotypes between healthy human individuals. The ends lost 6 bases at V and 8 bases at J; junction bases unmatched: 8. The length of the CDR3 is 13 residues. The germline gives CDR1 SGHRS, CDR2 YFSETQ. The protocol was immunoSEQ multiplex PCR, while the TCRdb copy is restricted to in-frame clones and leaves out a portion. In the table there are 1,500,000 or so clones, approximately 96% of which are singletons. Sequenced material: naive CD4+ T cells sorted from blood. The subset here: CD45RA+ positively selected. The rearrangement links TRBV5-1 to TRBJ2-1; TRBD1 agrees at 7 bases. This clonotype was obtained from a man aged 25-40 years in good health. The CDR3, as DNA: TGCGCCAGCAACCCGACAGGGTTGGATGAGCAGTTCTTC. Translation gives CASNPTGLDEQFF.